This TCR beta chain was recovered during a study of cytotoxic CD8 clonotypes in ibrutinib-treated CLL. In the study overall: Productive templates per sample averaged about 260,000; productive rearrangements, 85,000 to 95,000.

The germline gives CDR1 SGHTA, CDR2 FQGNSA. This CDR3 has 16 residues. V lost 5 bases, J lost 10 bases, and 17 bases stayed unmatched. Measured with immunoSEQ multiplex PCR; TCRdb has only the in-frame clones, and not every one. Of approximately 84,000 clones in the sample, 85% to 90% were seen once. Concerning this clone: Antigen specificity is unknown.

Whole-study results and caveats: Sampling of sustained-remission and progressing patients occurred at differing times. Upon ibrutinib response clonality rose, and upon progression it fell back toward baseline. On treatment, the uncommon public clonotypes contracted or remained stable.

The TCR originated in a human donor with chronic lymphocytic leukemia. The sample here was PBMCs, taken before ibrutinib treatment. The V gene is TRBV7-2, the J gene TRBJ2-4; 7 positions agree with TRBD2. The CDR3 spells CASSQRLGPRGGIQYF. In DNA form, the CDR3 reads TGTGCCAGCAGCCAACGGCTGGGACCGAGGGGAGGGATTCAGTACTTC.